The clone carrying this T cell receptor beta chain is identified as medium-sized from frequency. Its antigen is not identified. This sample is part of a study of T cell clusters in autoimmune cytopenias. Germline V gene lookup returns CDR1 MNHEY and CDR2 SVGAGI. CDR3 length: 17 amino acids. Whole-study findings and limits: Primary autoimmune cytopenia patients appeared to lack physiological T cell clusters present in healthy donors.

TRB amplification used roughly 250 ng of peripheral blood genomic DNA. One tube held mixed TRB-A and TRB-B primer pools for touch-down PCR. Using the multiplex PCR reads, TCRdb records one entry per CDR3 protein without DNA. Here the sample table reports 6,500 to 8,500 distinct CDR3 sequences. The specimen was peripheral blood. This chain uses TRBV6-5 with TRBJ2-6; the D gene TCRdb calls, TRBD1, cannot be checked with no DNA. This receptor was taken from a human donor with an autoimmune cytopenia or autoimmune hepatitis (not recorded which). CDR3 sequence reads: CASSYSQGSTGANVLTF.